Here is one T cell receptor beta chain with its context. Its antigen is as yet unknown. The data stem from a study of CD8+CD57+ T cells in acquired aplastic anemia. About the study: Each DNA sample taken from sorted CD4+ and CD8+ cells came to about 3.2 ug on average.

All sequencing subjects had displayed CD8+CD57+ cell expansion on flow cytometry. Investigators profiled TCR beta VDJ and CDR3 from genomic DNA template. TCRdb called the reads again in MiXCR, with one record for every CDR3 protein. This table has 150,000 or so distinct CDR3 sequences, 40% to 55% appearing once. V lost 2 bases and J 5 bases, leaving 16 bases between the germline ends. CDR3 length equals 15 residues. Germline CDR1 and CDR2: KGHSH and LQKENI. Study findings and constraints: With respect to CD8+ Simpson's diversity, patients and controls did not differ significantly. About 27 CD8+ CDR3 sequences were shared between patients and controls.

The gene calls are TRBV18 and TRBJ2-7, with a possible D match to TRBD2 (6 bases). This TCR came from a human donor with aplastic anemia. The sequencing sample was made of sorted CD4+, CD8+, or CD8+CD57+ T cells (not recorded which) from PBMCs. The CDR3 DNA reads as TGTGCCAGCTCACCATTCACTACGGGAGAGAACGAGCAGTACTTC. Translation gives CASSPFTTGENEQYF. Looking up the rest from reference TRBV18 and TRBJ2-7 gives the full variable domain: NAGVMQNPRHLVRRRGQEARLRCSPMKGHSHVYWYRQLPEEGLKFMVYLQKENIIDESGMPKERFSAEFPKEGPSILRIQQVVRGDSAAYFCASSPFTTGENEQYFGPGTRLTVT.